The T cell receptor (beta chain) described here comes from a study of regulatory T cells in long-lasting Graves disease. This clonotype was observed many times. This CDR3 is 15 amino acids long. Germline V CDR1 and CDR2: MNHEY, SMNVEV (reference sequence). V lost 7 bases and J lost 7; bases outside the gene matches: 10. Arm-PCR with iRepertoire HTBI primers amplified the CDR3 regions for these TCR beta libraries. Each CDR3 protein is one row after TCRdb ran MiXCR on the multiplex PCR reads. The repertoire includes 310,000 or so distinct CDR3 sequences, around a fifth of them detected once, and 29% sits in the top ten. Time point given: persistent/refractory GD, antithyroid drugs over 5 years with positive TRAb. Extracted RNA from PBMCs served as the source of the TCR library.

This material consisted of peripheral blood mononuclear cells (PBMCs), taken when the disease was refractory, from a patient treated with antithyroid drugs. The origin of this receptor is a female donor with Graves disease. This chain links TRBV27 with TRBJ2-2, with 9 nucleotides matching TRBD1. CDR3 residues: CASKTGSDRGGELFF. The CDR3 DNA is TGTGCCAGCAAGACGGGGTCGGACAGGGGCGGGGAGCTGTTTTTT.